The next 23 T cell receptor beta chains were all read from a single sample in a study of technical replicates of blood from a handful of donors (dated by TCRdb to between 2016 and 2019). Libraries came from the immunoSEQ multiplex PCR assay. What TCRdb holds here is the immuneACCESS table cut down to in-frame rearrangements. Part of the clones is not present; checked against another copy, under half of the missing clones reflect an unresolved V gene, and the others are unexplained. The sample has about 79,000 clones on record, about nine tenths of them singletons. The ten most abundant clones make up approximately 0.4% of the sample. Sequences were obtained from T cells isolated from PBMCs. Every receptor here comes from a human donor in good health. Some clones in this sample may be carry-over from other donors' samples.

This clone was seen a few times. The genes are TRBV27 and TRBJ2-2, with a possible D match to TRBD1 (5 bases). This CDR3 region has 14 residues. The germline V gene has CDR1 MNHEY and CDR2 SMNVEV (reference sequence). Trimming removed 2 bases at V and 1 base at J, with 5 bases between. The CDR3 nucleotides read TGTGCCAGCAGTTTAGGACAGAACACCGGGGAGCTGTTTTTT. Translation gives CASSLGQNTGELFF.

Written as DNA, the CDR3 is TGTGCCAGCAGTGATCTAGGGGTGTCTCTTACAAATGAGCAGTTCTTC. As protein: CASSDLGVSLTNEQFF. This sequence joins TRBV25-1 and TRBJ2-1; a possible D gene is TRBD1 (5 bases). The V gene's germline CDR1 is MGHDK and CDR2 SYGVNS. CDR3 length: 16 residues. V shed 3 bases and J shed 7 bases, with 19 bases lying between them.

This clone appeared once. This chain connects TRBV11-2 to TRBJ2-7; 11 bases are a match to TRBD2. The CDR3 consists of 16 residues. Germline V CDR1 and CDR2: SGHAT, FQNNGV. The junction had 8 bases not matched to a gene; V was cut back by 3 bases and J by 4 bases. The CDR3 protein is CASSLGLAGGIYEQYF. In nucleotides, the CDR3 is TGTGCCAGCAGCTTGGGGTTAGCGGGAGGGATTTACGAGCAGTACTTC.

This chain uses TRBV19 with TRBJ1-1, with 8 bases lining up with TRBD1. Losses at the gene ends were 10 bases for V and 5 bases for J; bases not matched to a gene: 12. This CDR3 is 14 amino acids long. The germline CDR1 and CDR2 sequences are LNHDA and SQIVND (reference sequence). The DNA of the CDR3 is TGTGCCACCTTCAGGGGGCTGGTGAGGACTGAAGCTTTCTTT. This gives the protein CATFRGLVRTEAFF. The full variable domain, its missing parts supplied by reference TRBV19 and TRBJ1-1, is DGGITQSPKYLFRKEGQNVTLSCEQNLNHDAMYWYRQDPGQGLRLIYYSQIVNDFQKGDIAEGYSVSREKKESFPLTVTSAQKNPTAFYLCATFRGLVRTEAFFGQGTRLTVV.

This chain links TRBV28 with TRBJ2-7, with D perhaps matching TRBD1 (6 bases). V was shortened by 5 bases and J by 0 bases, with 14 bases between the two germline ends. CDR3 length equals 15 residues. CDR1 and CDR2 from the germline V gene are MDHEN and SYDVKM. This CDR3 reads CASSAGQWISYEQYF. The CDR3 nucleotides read TGTGCCAGCAGTGCAGGACAGTGGATCTCCTACGAGCAGTACTTC.

This sequence joins TRBV7-3 and TRBJ2-2; 9 bases match TRBD1. This CDR3 spans 18 amino acids. J gave up 4 bases and V 4 bases, and 13 bases lay outside the gene matches. Germline V gene sequence: CDR1 SGHTA, CDR2 FQGTGA. The CDR3 DNA reads as TGTGCCAGCAGCTCGGAGACAGGGGGTACTTCGATCACCGGGGAGCTGTTTTTT. Translation gives CASSSETGGTSITGELFF.

The chain carries TRBV25-1 and TRBJ2-6; TRBD1 is a possible D gene (5 bases). This CDR3 has 16 amino acids. Germline values: CDR1 MGHDK, CDR2 SYGVNS. V dropped 4 bases and J dropped 0 bases, with 10 bases sitting between them. The chain's CDR3 is CASSGQSYSGANVLTF. CDR3 DNA sequence: TGTGCCAGCAGTGGACAGTCCTACTCTGGGGCCAACGTCCTGACTTTC.

This sequence joins TRBV7-6 and TRBJ1-3; TRBD1 matches at 7 bases. From germline, CDR1 is SGHVS and CDR2 FNYEAQ. CDR3 length: 15 residues. J was trimmed by 10 bases and V by 4 bases; bases with no gene match: 13. The CDR3 is CASSSQTGRRETIYF. CDR3 nucleotides: TGTGCCAGCAGCTCGCAGACAGGGCGGAGAGAGACCATATATTTT.

The gene calls are TRBV5-5 and TRBJ2-7; 7 bases fit TRBD2. CDR1 is SGHKS and CDR2 is YYEKEE in the germline V gene (reference sequence). This CDR3 has 17 residues. The V gene end was trimmed by 0 bases and the J gene end by 2 bases; junction bases not matched to a gene: 11. The CDR3 region is CASSLGGGLPPTYEQYF. The CDR3 DNA reads TGTGCCAGCAGCTTGGGGGGGGGATTACCGCCTACCTACGAGCAGTACTTC.

This clone has just one count. The rearrangement links TRBV9 to TRBJ1-2, with D unresolved. CDR3 size: 13 residues. Looked up from germline, CDR1 is SGDLS and CDR2 is YYNGEE. Trimming took off 6 bases at V and 8 bases at J, with 17 bases between the two ends. For the CDR3, the DNA is TGTGCCAGCAACGAACCCCCGGAGGGAGGCTACACCTTC. Residues: CASNEPPEGGYTF.

The genes are TRBV28 and TRBJ1-4; D is unclear. The germline CDR1 and CDR2 sequences are MDHEN and SYDVKM. The CDR3 spans 14 residues. Trimming cost V 3 bases and J 4 bases, with 9 bases left between them. Here the CDR3 DNA reads TGTGCCAGCAGTTTCAGGCAGCTTAATGAAAAACTGTTTTTT. This codes for CASSFRQLNEKLFF.

CDR3 protein: CASSQSGGGAPLHF. For the CDR3, the DNA is TGTGCCAGCAGCCAAAGCGGAGGGGGGGCACCCCTCCACTTT. This chain uses TRBV4-2 with TRBJ1-6; D might be TRBD1 (6 bases). Germline assignment: CDR1 LGHNA and CDR2 YNFKEQ. CDR3 length equals 14 residues. V was pared by 2 bases and J by 11 bases, with 13 bases between.

This clone was seen a handful of times. V usage is TRBV4-1 and J usage is TRBJ2-7; 9 bases are a match to TRBD1. The CDR3 extends over 14 amino acids. Germline CDR1 MGHRA, CDR2 YSYEKL. V was clipped by 2 bases and J by 3 bases; unmatched bases: 2. CDR3 nucleotide sequence: TGCGCCAGCAGCCAACTGGACAGGGGCTACGAGCAGTACTTC. Its protein product is CASSQLDRGYEQYF.

V and J are TRBV7-2 and TRBJ2-1, with TRBD1 matching over 7 bases. V shed 1 base and J 8 bases; nucleotides not matched to a gene: 8. The CDR3 has 15 residues. CDR1 and CDR2 (germline): SGHTA, FQGNSA. CDR3 sequence: CASSLGQGKAYEQFF. The CDR3, as DNA: TGTGCCAGCAGCTTAGGACAGGGTAAAGCCTATGAGCAGTTCTTC.

The chain is built from TRBV2 and TRBJ2-1; D possibly corresponds to TRBD2 (6 bases). V was cut by 2 bases and J by 10 bases, with 12 bases left in between. The CDR3 contains 13 residues. CDR1 SNHLY and CDR2 FYNNEI come from the germline V gene. CDR3: CASSELLGLEQFF. The CDR3, as DNA: TGTGCCAGCAGTGAATTGTTGGGACTCGAGCAGTTCTTC.

In its sample, this clone ranks as medium-sized. The chain recombines TRBV2 with TRBJ2-1; D unclear. CDR1 SNHLY and CDR2 FYNNEI come from the germline V gene. The CDR3 contains 13 residues. V was cut by 4 bases and J by 1 base, with 5 bases left in between. In DNA form, the CDR3 reads TGTGCCAGCAGTGTGACTTCCTACAATGAGCAGTTCTTC. It encodes CASSVTSYNEQFF.

The chain recombines TRBV29-1 with TRBJ2-3; no clear D. The germline CDR1 and CDR2 sequences are SQVTM and ANQGSEA. The CDR3 length is 14 residues. Between the trimmed V and J ends, which lost 2 bases and 5 bases, there was a span of 14 bases. For the CDR3, the DNA is TGCAGCGTTGAACAAGTGAGGTCGGGAGATACGCAGTATTTT. Its protein is CSVEQVRSGDTQYF.

This sequence joins TRBV28 and TRBJ1-3; 7 bases map to TRBD1. The germline V gene encodes CDR1 MDHEN and CDR2 SYDVKM. V shed 5 bases and J 2 bases; nucleotides not matched to a gene: 3. The CDR3 runs to 14 residues. In DNA form, the CDR3 reads TGTGCCAGCAGTAGAGACAGGGCTGGAAACACCATATATTTT. It specifies CASSRDRAGNTIYF.

This clone was found a few times. This chain uses TRBV4-3 with TRBJ1-5; D might be TRBD1 (6 bases). The CDR3 contains 17 residues. CDR1 is LGHNA and CDR2 is YSLEER in the germline V gene. V lost 0 bases to trimming and J lost 1 base, with 13 bases between them. This CDR3 reads CASSQDHGTRSNQPQHF. Written as DNA, the CDR3 is TGCGCCAGCAGCCAAGATCACGGGACAAGAAGCAATCAGCCCCAGCATTTT.

This sequence joins TRBV7-2 and TRBJ1-1, with D possibly matching TRBD1 (5 bases). Germline CDR1 and CDR2: SGHTA and FQGNSA. The length of the CDR3 is 14 residues. V was shortened by 1 base and J by 5 bases, with 11 bases between the two germline ends. The CDR3 reads CASSLVRGSTEAFF. Here the CDR3 DNA reads TGTGCCAGCAGCTTAGTTCGGGGGTCGACTGAAGCTTTCTTT.

This sequence joins TRBV25-1 and TRBJ2-3; 7 nucleotides line up with TRBD2. The CDR3 consists of 13 residues. In germline, CDR1 is MGHDK, CDR2 SYGVNS. V lost 4 bases, J lost 3 bases, and 1 base stayed unmatched. The CDR3 region has the DNA TGTGCCAGCAGTGGTAGCGGGACAGATACGCAGTATTTT. Translated: CASSGSGTDTQYF.

Remarks on this clone: Other DNA variants within this sample encode the same CDR3. The chain has TRBV28 and TRBJ1-1, with 8 nucleotides matching TRBD1. The CDR3 contains 12 residues. Germline CDR1 reads MDHEN; CDR2 reads SYDVKM. Trimming took 6 bases from V and 7 from J; bases not matched to a gene: 4. CDR3 region: CASRNTGGEAFF. Written as DNA, the CDR3 is TGTGCCAGCAGAAACACAGGGGGTGAAGCTTTCTTT.

J is TRBJ2-3 and V is TRBV30; no reliable D call. Trimming removed 1 base from V and 6 bases from J, with 8 bases in between. Germline loops: CDR1 GTSNPN, CDR2 SVGIG (reference sequence). This CDR3 is 12 amino acids long. CDR3 DNA sequence: TGTGCCTGGAGTGCCCTCGGGGATACGCAGTATTTT. Encoded protein: CAWSALGDTQYF.